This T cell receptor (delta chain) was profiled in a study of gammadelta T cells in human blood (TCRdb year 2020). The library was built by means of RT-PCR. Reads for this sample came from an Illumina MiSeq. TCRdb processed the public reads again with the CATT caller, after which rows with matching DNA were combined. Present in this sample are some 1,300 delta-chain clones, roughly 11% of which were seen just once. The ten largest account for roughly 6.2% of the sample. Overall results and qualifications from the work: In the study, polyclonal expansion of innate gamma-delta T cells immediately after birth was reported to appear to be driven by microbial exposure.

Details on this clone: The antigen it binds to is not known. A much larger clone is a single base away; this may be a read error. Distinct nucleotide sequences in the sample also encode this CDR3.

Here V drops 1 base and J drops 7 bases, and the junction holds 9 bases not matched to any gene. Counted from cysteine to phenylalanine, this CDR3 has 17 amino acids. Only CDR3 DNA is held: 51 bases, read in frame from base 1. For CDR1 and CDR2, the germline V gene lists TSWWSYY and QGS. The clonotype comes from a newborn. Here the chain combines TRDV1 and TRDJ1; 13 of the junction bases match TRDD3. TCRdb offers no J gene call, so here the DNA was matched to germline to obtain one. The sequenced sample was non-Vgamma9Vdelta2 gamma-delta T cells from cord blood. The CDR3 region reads CALGEHPTGGYVLKLIF. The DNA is TGTGCTCTTGGGGAACATCCTACTGGGGGATACGTGCTTAAACTCATCTTT.